Listed below are T cell receptor beta chains from one sample, sequenced in a study of shared clonotypes between healthy human individuals. Assay used: immunoSEQ multiplex PCR; TCRdb lists only in-frame clones, some missing. This sample yields roughly 1,500,000 clones, of which about 98.5% are seen a single time; about 0.34% belongs to the top ten. The specimen sequenced was naive CD4+ T cells sorted from blood. Receptor source: a man aged 25 to 45 in good health. The CDR3 runs from the conserved cysteine through the conserved F or W. The D gene is left open where the match is weak. The size entry is marked missing in some rows and otherwise reads once, few, many or a size class.

>TRBV11-2|TRBD2|16|-|TRBJ2-5
TGTGCCAGCAGCTTAGCGCTAGCGGGAGTTAGTGAGACCCAGTACTTC
CASSLALAGVSETQYF
>TRBV5-1|-|14|-|TRBJ2-7
TGCGCCAGCAGCTTGGAGCCGAACTCCTACGAGCAGTACTTC
CASSLEPNSYEQYF
>TRBV29-1|-|13|-|TRBJ2-7
TGCAGCGTTCGGGGACGGTTCCTGGACGAGCAGTACTTC
CSVRGRFLDEQYF
>TRBV28|-|13|-|TRBJ2-5
TGTGCCAGCAGTTTAGGTAGTTGGGAGACCCAGTACTTC
CASSLGSWETQYF
>TRBV10-2|-|14|-|TRBJ2-2
TGCGCCAGCAGGGACACCGGGAACACCGGGGAGCTGTTTTTT
CASRDTGNTGELFF
>TRBV27|TRBD2|15|-|TRBJ2-7
TGTGCCAGCACCGGTCCGAGCGGGGGACTACCTAAGCAGTACTTC
CASTGPSGGLPKQYF
>TRBV5-1|TRBD2|16|-|TRBJ2-7
TGCGCCAGCAGCCACGGACTAGCGCCATACTCCTACGAGCAGTACTTC
CASSHGLAPYSYEQYF
>TRBV25-1|-|18|once|TRBJ2-1
TGTGCCAGCAGTGCCTCCGCCACCAGGGGCCGATATTACAATGAGCAGTTCTTC
CASSASATRGRYYNEQFF
>TRBV5-4|-|15|-|TRBJ2-1
TGTGCCAGCAGCTTTCCAAGCTTGACTAATAATGAGCAGTTCTTC
CASSFPSLTNNEQFF
>TRBV29-1|TRBD1|13|-|TRBJ2-7
TGCAGCGCAGGGACAGACTATCGATACGAGCAGTACTTC
CSAGTDYRYEQYF
>TRBV5-4|-|16|once|TRBJ2-3
TGTGCCAGCAGCTGGAGGGGAGCCTCTACCACAGATACGCAGTATTTT
CASSWRGASTTDTQYF
>TRBV2|TRBD1|13|-|TRBJ1-2
TGTGCCAGCAGCGACGGCCGACAGGGCGGCTACACCTTC
CASSDGRQGGYTF
>TRBV6-5|-|13|-|TRBJ1-5
TGTGCCAGCAGACAGGATAGCAATCAGCCCCAGCATTTT
CASRQDSNQPQHF
>TRBV11-2|-|12|-|TRBJ2-2
TGTGCCAGCAGCTTATTGGGCGGGGAGCTGTTTTTT
CASSLLGGELFF
>TRBV10-3|TRBD2|13|-|TRBJ2-7
TGTGCCATCTGGACTAGCGGGGAGGACGAGCAGTACTTC
CAIWTSGEDEQYF